The table lists the clone carrying this TCR beta chain with a count of one. The V gene's germline CDR1 is SGDLS and CDR2 YYNGEE. This CDR3 region has 14 residues. The V segment lost 5 bases and the J segment 2 bases; nucleotides outside the gene matches: 5. Original handling: Nucleated cell number was recorded as an estimate derived from reference gene primer amplification. Using immunoSEQ multiplex PCR, the repertoire was profiled, and TCRdb retains in-frame clones only, with some absent. V and J calls and clone size are those listed in that table; D and trimming were worked out from the DNA. The data show some 65,000 clones, 85% to 90% seen once. The data were taken from a study of blood T cell repertoires in COVID-19. Study-wide context: The United States, Italy and Spain were the sources of the acute and convalescent COVID-19 samples. The cDNA or gDNA used as material had been derived from T cells, B-cell-depleted T cells, or PBMCs.

The clonotype comes from a man at least 80 years old with acute or convalescent COVID-19. Specimen: peripheral blood. This chain links TRBV9 with TRBJ1-2; 8 nucleotides agree with TRBD1. In nucleotides, the CDR3 is TGTGCCAGCAGTCCCCAGGGGGCCAACTATGGCTACACCTTC. As protein: CASSPQGANYGYTF.